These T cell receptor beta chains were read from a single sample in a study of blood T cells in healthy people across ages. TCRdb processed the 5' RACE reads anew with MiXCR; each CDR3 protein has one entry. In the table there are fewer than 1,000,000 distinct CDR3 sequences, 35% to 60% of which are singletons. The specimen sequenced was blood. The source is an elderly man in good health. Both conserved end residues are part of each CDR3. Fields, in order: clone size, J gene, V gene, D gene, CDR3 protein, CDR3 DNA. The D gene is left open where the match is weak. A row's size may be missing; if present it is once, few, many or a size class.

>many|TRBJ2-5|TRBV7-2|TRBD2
CASKLTSREQETQYF
TGTGCCAGCAAACTGACTAGCCGAGAACAAGAGACCCAGTACTTC
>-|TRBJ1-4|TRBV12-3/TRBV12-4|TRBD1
CASIQGPSREKLFF
TGTGCCAGCATACAGGGGCCGTCCCGTGAAAAACTGTTTTTT
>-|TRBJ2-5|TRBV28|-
CASRRTQQETQYF
TGTGCCAGCAGACGGACACAACAAGAGACCCAGTACTTC
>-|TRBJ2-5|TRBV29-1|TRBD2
CSVGEREQETQYF
TGCAGCGTGGGAGAGCGGGAACAAGAGACCCAGTACTTC
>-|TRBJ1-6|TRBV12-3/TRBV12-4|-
CASRTLSSYNSPLHF
TGTGCCAGCAGGACACTGAGCTCCTATAATTCACCCCTCCACTTT
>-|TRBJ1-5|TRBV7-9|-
CASSLDSPRAPQHF
TGTGCCAGCAGCTTAGACAGCCCAAGGGCGCCCCAGCATTTT
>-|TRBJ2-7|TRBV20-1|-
CSATAGYEQYF
TGCAGTGCTACAGCTGGATACGAGCAGTACTTC
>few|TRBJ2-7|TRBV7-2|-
CASSSQGQGREEQYF
TGTGCCAGCAGCTCCCAAGGCCAGGGGCGAGAGGAGCAGTACTTC
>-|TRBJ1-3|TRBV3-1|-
CASSRAGRDGNTIYF
TGTGCCAGCAGCCGGGCGGGGAGGGACGGAAACACCATATATTTT
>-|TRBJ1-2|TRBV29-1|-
CSVEKTGSNYGYTF
TGCAGCGTTGAAAAGACGGGCTCCAACTATGGCTACACCTTC
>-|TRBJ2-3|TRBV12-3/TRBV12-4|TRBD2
CASSRTSGRVSSTDTQYF
TGTGCCAGCAGTCGGACTAGCGGGAGGGTCTCTAGCACAGATACGCAGTATTTT
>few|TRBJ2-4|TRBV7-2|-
CASSPWAGTKNIQYF
TGTGCCAGCAGCCCGTGGGCGGGTACCAAAAACATTCAGTACTTC
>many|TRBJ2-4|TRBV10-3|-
CAISGEPAAKNIQYF
TGTGCCATCAGTGGTGAACCGGCAGCCAAAAACATTCAGTACTTC
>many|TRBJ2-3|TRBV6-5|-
CASSLGGASTDTQYF
TGTGCCAGCAGCTTGGGGGGGGCTAGCACAGATACGCAGTATTTT
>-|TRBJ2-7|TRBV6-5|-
CASRQDPADYEQYF
TGTGCCAGCAGACAGGACCCAGCGGACTACGAGCAGTACTTC
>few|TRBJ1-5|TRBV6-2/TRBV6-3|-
CASSPVSSNQPQHF
TGTGCCAGCAGTCCAGTCTCTAGCAATCAGCCCCAGCATTTT
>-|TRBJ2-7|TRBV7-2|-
CASSASGGGSGEQYF
TGTGCCAGCAGTGCCTCTGGGGGAGGCTCGGGCGAGCAGTACTTC
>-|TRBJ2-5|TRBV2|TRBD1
CASSGNRGKGETQYF
TGTGCCAGCAGTGGAAACAGGGGGAAGGGAGAGACCCAGTACTTC
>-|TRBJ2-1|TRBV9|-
CASSVELASCNEQFF
TGTGCCAGCAGCGTAGAACTTGCTTCCTGCAATGAGCAGTTCTTC
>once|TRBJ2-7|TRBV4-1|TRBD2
CASSPPSGGTRYEQYF
TGCGCCAGCAGCCCGCCATCAGGAGGGACTAGGTACGAGCAGTACTTC
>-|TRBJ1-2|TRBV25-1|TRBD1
CASSEYKGTGDGYTF
TGTGCCAGCAGTGAATATAAAGGGACAGGGGATGGCTACACCTTC
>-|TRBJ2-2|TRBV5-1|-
CASSLSGGAIGTGELFF
TGCGCCAGCAGCCTCAGTGGGGGGGCGATTGGAACCGGGGAGCTGTTTTTT
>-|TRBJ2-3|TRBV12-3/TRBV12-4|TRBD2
CASTQRRGGRTDTQYF
TGTGCCAGCACCCAAAGACGGGGAGGGAGAACAGATACGCAGTATTTT
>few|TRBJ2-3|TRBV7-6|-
CASSLDGSEGTDTQYF
TGTGCCAGCAGCTTAGATGGTAGCGAGGGCACAGATACGCAGTATTTT
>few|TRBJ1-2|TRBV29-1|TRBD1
CSIKLGQGYGYTF
TGCAGCATAAAGTTAGGACAGGGCTATGGCTACACCTTC
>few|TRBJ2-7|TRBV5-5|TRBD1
CASSSTGAISYEQYF
TGTGCCAGCAGCTCGACAGGGGCAATCTCCTACGAGCAGTACTTC
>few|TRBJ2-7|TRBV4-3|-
CASSQLSGASLSEQYF
TGCGCCAGCAGCCAGCTCTCCGGGGCTAGCCTCTCCGAGCAGTACTTC
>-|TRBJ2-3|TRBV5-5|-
CASLMGSSTDTQYF
TGTGCCAGCCTGATGGGGAGTAGCACAGATACGCAGTATTTT
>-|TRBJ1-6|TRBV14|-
CASSQDRLGSPLHF
TGTGCCAGCAGCCAAGATCGGCTGGGATCACCCCTCCACTTT
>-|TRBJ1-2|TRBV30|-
CAWSPPTLSGYTF
TGTGCCTGGAGCCCCCCGACGTTGTCTGGCTACACCTTC
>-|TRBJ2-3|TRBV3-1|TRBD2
CASSQTGTSGLTDTQYF
TGTGCCAGCAGCCAAACCGGGACTAGCGGCCTCACAGATACGCAGTATTTT
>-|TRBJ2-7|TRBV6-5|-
CASSYSMSYEQYF
TGTGCCAGCAGTTACTCGATGAGCTACGAGCAGTACTTC
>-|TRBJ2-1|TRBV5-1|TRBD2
CASSRTSGGSHNEQFF
TGCGCCAGCAGTAGGACTAGCGGGGGATCCCACAATGAGCAGTTCTTC
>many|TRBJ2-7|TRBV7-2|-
CASSSQGGGYEQYF
TGTGCCAGCAGCTCCCAAGGAGGGGGATACGAGCAGTACTTC
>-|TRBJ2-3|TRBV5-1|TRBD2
CASSLGRGGITDTQYF
TGCGCCAGCAGCCTGGGCCGGGGGGGTATCACAGATACGCAGTATTTT
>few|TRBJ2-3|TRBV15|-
CATSLDRGGGTDTQYF
TGTGCCACCAGCCTCGACCGGGGAGGAGGGACAGATACGCAGTATTTT
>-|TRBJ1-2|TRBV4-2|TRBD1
CASSQDRQGPFYGYTF
TGTGCCAGCAGCCAAGATCGACAGGGACCCTTCTATGGCTACACCTTC
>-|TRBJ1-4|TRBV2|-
CASSEAGASTNEKLFF
TGTGCCAGCAGTGAAGCAGGGGCTTCAACTAATGAAAAACTGTTTTTT
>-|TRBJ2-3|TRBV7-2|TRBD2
CASSLVSPASGNTDTQYF
TGTGCCAGCAGCTTAGTAAGTCCGGCTAGCGGAAACACAGATACGCAGTATTTT
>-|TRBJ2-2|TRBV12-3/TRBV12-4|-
CASRSQGGGELFF
TGTGCCAGCAGATCACAGGGTGGCGGGGAGCTGTTTTTT
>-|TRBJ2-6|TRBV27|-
CASSPGTYSFSGANVLTF
TGTGCCAGCAGCCCCGGAACCTACAGTTTCTCTGGGGCCAACGTCCTGACTTTC
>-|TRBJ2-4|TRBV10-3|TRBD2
CAIRTSGGLSREQYF
TGTGCCATCAGGACCTCGGGGGGGTTATCTCGGGAGCAGTACTTC